This TCR beta chain came from a study of T cell changes during pregnancy in multiple sclerosis. Clones were sequenced by immunoSEQ multiplex PCR, and TCRdb holds only the in-frame ones, with some missing. The data show more than 14,000 clones, with just over 85% seen just once and under 20% held by the top ten. The germline V gene encodes CDR1 SGHVS and CDR2 FQNEAQ. V was cut by 1 base and J by 4 bases, with 10 bases left in between. This CDR3 is built from 14 residues. The chain carries TRBV7-8 and TRBJ1-2; D is uncertain. This TCR came from a female donor with multiple sclerosis, enrolled in a pregnancy study. Specimen: CD8+ T cells from peripheral blood mononuclear cells, collected in the first trimester of pregnancy. The CDR3 here is CASSLDTGSYGYTF. In DNA, the CDR3 is TGTGCCAGCAGCTTAGATACCGGGAGCTATGGCTACACCTTC.